These 5 T cell receptor beta chains came from one sample sequenced in a study of T-cell reconstitution after alpha-beta-depleted transplantation in children. During its preparation, the TCRbeta library received unique molecular identifiers. From the PCR reads, TCRdb called clonotypes with MiXCR, one entry per CDR3 protein. The table shows a few hundred thousand distinct CDR3 sequences, with over 10% occurring only once. Material: PBMCs, mostly from graft donor cells, obtained 360 days after TCRalphabeta/CD19-depleted stem cell transplant. All receptors derive from a male patient between 10 and 17 years old who had a stem cell transplant for acute myeloid leukemia, so the T cells may come from the graft donor.

V usage is TRBV29-1 and J usage is TRBJ2-7; TRBD1 matches 8 bases. Germline V CDR1 and CDR2: SQVTM, ANQGSEA. This CDR3 has 15 amino acids. The V segment lost 6 bases and the J segment 5 bases; nucleotides outside the gene matches: 15. CDR3 residues: CSVSLVDRGIDEQYF. As DNA, the CDR3 is TGCAGCGTCTCCCTTGTCGACAGGGGCATTGACGAGCAGTACTTC.

This clonotype occurred a few times. The rearrangement joins TRBV21-1 to TRBJ1-2; no DNA check was done on the table's D call, TRBD1. TRBV21-1 is described as a pseudogene. This CDR3 region has 18 residues. The CDR3 region is CASSKDTHARGCRYGYTF. The CDR3 bases are TGTGCCAGCAGCAAGGACACACATGCCAGGGGGTGTCGGTATGGCTACACCTTC.

A note on this clonotype: A much larger clone lies one base from this, so it may be a read error. The chain links TRBV24-1 to TRBJ2-7, with TRBD1 identical over 8 bases. This CDR3 region has 16 residues. The germline V gene encodes CDR1 KGHDR and CDR2 SFDVKD. The CDR3 here is CAASDPPRTGTYEQYF. The CDR3 coding sequence is TGTGCCGCCAGTGATCCACCTAGGACAGGGACCTACGAGCAGTACTTC.

In this sample, this clonotype turned up a few times. The genes are TRBV10-2 and TRBJ2-5; 8 bases fit TRBD1. The CDR3 runs to 14 residues. With 4 bases clipped from V and 3 bases from J, the junction kept 4 bases outside the gene matches. Germline CDR1 and CDR2: WSHSY and SAAADI. The CDR3 reads CASSAQGVEETQYF. CDR3 nucleotide sequence: TGCGCCAGCAGTGCACAGGGGGTAGAAGAGACCCAGTACTTC.

This clonotype was found a few times. The V call is TRBV6-1, the J call TRBJ2-4; no reliable D call. The CDR3 is made up of 14 amino acids. V gave up 5 bases and J gave up 1 base, with 9 bases separating them. Germline CDR1 reads MNHNS; CDR2 reads SASEGT. The CDR3 nucleotides are TGTGCCAGCAGTACCAAGGCCGCCAAAAACATTCAGTACTTC. This sequence encodes CASSTKAAKNIQYF.